The entry below describes one T cell receptor (beta chain). These data originate in a study of T cell responses to AZD1222 COVID-19 vaccine. The protocol was immunoSEQ multiplex PCR, while the TCRdb copy is restricted to in-frame clones and leaves out a portion. Found here are about 69,000 clones, 75% to 90% of them singletons; the top ten hold over 11%. Sequencing used peripheral blood, obtained 28 days after the second AZD1222 dose. The receptor's source is an adult who received the AZD1222 COVID-19 vaccine.

In DNA form, the CDR3 reads TGTGCCAGCAGTACGACAGGGGTGGGGAATTCACCCCTCCACTTT. Protein product: CASSTTGVGNSPLHF. V usage is TRBV6-5 and J usage is TRBJ1-6; TRBD1 agrees at 8 bases. CDR1 and CDR2 (germline): MNHEY, SVGAGI. CDR3 length: 15 residues. With 5 bases clipped from V and 7 bases from J, the junction kept 7 bases outside the gene matches.